This T cell receptor beta chain was captured in a study of blood T cell repertoires in COVID-19. Study information: Spain, Italy and the United States supplied samples that represented acute and convalescent COVID-19.

This clone occurred a few times. Clinical history as reported by participants underpinned cohort assignment. In the authors' methods: Amplification from reference gene primers served as the basis for estimated nucleated cell counts. Measured with immunoSEQ multiplex PCR; TCRdb has only the in-frame clones, and not every one. V and J calls and clone size are those listed in that table; D and trimming were worked out from the DNA. The data contain under 300,000 clones, roughly 90% of them singletons. The CDR3 is made up of 15 amino acids. Germline V CDR1 and CDR2: LNHDA, SQIVND (reference sequence). Germline trimming cut 6 bases from V and 5 bases from J; bases unmatched to any gene: 10.

The TCR comes from a woman in her thirties or forties with acute COVID-19. Sequencing was carried out using PBMCs or T cells enriched from blood (not recorded which). The chain has TRBV19 and TRBJ2-5, with 9 bases aligning to TRBD1. CDR3: CASSKGQGSRETQYF. The CDR3 DNA follows: TGTGCCAGTAGCAAAGGACAGGGGAGTCGTGAGACCCAGTACTTC.